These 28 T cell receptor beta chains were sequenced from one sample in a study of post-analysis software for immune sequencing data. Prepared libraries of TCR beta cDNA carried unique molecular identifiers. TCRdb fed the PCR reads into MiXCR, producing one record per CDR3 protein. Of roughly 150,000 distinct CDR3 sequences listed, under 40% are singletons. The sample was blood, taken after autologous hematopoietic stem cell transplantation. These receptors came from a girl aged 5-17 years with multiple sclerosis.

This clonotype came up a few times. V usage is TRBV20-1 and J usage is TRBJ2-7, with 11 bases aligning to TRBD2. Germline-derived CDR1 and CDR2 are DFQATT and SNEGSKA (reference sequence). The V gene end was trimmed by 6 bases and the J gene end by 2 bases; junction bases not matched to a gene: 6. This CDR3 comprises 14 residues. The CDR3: CSAEPLAGAYEQYF. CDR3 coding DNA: TGCAGTGCAGAGCCACTAGCGGGAGCCTACGAGCAGTACTTC.

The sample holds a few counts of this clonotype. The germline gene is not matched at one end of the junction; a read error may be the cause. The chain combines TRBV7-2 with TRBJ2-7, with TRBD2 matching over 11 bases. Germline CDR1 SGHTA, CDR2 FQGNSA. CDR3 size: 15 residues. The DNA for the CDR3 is TGTGCCAGCAGCGCAACTAGCGGGAGTTTCAACGAGCAGTACTTT. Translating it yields CASSATSGSFNEQYF.

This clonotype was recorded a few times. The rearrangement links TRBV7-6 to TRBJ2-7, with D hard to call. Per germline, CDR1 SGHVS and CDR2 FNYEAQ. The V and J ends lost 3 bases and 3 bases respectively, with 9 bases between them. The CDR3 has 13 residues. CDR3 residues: CASSLDPGYEQYF. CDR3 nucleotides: TGTGCCAGCAGCTTGGACCCCGGCTACGAGCAGTACTTC.

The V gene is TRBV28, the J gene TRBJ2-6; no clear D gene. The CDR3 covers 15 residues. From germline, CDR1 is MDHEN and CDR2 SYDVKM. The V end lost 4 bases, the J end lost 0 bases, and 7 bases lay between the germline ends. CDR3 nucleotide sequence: TGTGCCAGCAGTTCAGCCCCCTCTGGGGCCAACGTCCTGACTTTC. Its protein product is CASSSAPSGANVLTF.

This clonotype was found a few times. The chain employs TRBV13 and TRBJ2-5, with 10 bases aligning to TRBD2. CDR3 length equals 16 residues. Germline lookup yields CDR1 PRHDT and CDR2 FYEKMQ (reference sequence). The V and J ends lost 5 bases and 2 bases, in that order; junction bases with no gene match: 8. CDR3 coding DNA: TGTGCCAGCAGCCCTATGGGGACTAGCGCACAAGAGACCCAGTACTTC. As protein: CASSPMGTSAQETQYF. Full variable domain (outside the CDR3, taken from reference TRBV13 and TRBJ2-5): AAGVIQSPRHLIKEKRETATLKCYPIPRHDTVYWYQQGPGQDPQFLISFYEKMQSDKGSIPDRFSAQQFSDYHSELNMSSLELGDSALYFCASSPMGTSAQETQYFGPGTRLLVL.

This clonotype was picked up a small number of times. The CDR3 protein is CASSPLGTSETQYF. The CDR3, as DNA: TGTGCCAGCAGCCCACTAGGGACCTCCGAGACCCAGTACTTC. The V and J genes are TRBV7-9 and TRBJ2-5; D might be TRBD1 or TRBD2, each matching 5 bases. V lost 5 bases, J lost 5 bases, and 15 bases lay in between. CDR1 SEHNR and CDR2 FQNEAQ come from the germline V gene (reference sequence). This CDR3 has 14 residues.

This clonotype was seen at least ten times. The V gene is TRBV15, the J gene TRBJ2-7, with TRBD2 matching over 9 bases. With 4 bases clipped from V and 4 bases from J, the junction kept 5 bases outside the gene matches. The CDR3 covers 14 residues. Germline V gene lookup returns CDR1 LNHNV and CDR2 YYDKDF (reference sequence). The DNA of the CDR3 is TGTGCCACCAGCAAAGAGCGGGAGGTTTACGAGCAGTACTTC. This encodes CATSKEREVYEQYF.

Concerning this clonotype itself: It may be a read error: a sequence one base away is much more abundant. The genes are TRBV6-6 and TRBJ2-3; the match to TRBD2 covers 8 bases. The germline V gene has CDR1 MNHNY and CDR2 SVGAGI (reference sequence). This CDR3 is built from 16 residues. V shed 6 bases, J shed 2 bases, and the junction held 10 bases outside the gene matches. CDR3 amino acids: CASRDGRAGDTDTQYF. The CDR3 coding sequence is TGTGCCAGCAGAGACGGACGAGCGGGAGACACAGATACGCAGTATTTT.

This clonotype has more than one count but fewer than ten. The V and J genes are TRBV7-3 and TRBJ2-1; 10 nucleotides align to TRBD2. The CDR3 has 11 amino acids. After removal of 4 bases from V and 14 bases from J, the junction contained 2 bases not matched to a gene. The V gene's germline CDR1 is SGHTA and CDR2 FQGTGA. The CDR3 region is CASSSGLAKFF. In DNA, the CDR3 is TGTGCCAGCAGCTCGGGACTAGCGAAGTTCTTC.

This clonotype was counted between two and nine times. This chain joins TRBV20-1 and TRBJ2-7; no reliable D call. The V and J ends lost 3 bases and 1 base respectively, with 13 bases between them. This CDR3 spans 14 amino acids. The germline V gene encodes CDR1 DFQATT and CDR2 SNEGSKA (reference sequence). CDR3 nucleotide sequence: TGCAGTGCTAGGTCGGATTTGGAATCCTACGAGCAGTACTTC. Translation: CSARSDLESYEQYF.

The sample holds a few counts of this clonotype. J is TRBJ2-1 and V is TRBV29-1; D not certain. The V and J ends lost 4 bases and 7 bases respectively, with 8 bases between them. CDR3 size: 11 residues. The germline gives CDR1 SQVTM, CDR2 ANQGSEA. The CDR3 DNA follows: TGCAGCGTTGCGGGTGGAAATGAGCAGTTCTTC. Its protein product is CSVAGGNEQFF.

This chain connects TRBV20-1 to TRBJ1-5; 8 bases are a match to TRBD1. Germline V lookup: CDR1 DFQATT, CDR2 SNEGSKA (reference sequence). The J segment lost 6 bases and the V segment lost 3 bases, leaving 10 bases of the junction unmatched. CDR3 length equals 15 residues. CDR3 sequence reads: CSASAGQGTGQPQHF. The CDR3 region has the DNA TGCAGTGCTAGTGCAGGACAGGGAACGGGTCAGCCCCAGCATTTT.

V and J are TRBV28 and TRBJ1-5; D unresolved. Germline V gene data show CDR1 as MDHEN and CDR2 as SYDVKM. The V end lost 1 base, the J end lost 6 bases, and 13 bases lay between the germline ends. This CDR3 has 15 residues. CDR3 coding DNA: TGTGCCAGCAGTTTATCCCCCCTGCCAGGTCAGCCCCAGCATTTT. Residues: CASSLSPLPGQPQHF. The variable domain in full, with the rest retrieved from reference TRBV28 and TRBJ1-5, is DVKVTQSSRYLVKRTGEKVFLECVQDMDHENMFWYRQDPGLGLRLIYFSYDVKMKEKGDIPEGYSVSREKKERFSLILESASTNQTSMYLCASSLSPLPGQPQHFGDGTRLSIL.

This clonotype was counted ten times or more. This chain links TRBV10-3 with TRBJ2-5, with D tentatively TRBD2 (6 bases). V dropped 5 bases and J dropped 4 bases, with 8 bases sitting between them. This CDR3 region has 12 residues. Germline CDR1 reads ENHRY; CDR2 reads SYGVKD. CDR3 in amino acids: CAISPGRETQYF. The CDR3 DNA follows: TGTGCCATCAGTCCCGGGAGAGAGACCCAGTACTTC.

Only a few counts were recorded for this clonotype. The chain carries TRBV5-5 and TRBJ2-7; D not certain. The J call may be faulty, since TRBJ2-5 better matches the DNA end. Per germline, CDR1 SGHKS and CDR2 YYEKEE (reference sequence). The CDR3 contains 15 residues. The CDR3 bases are TGTGCCAGCAGCTTGCATGAAGGTGGACAAGAGACCCAGTACTTC. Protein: CASSLHEGGQETQYF.

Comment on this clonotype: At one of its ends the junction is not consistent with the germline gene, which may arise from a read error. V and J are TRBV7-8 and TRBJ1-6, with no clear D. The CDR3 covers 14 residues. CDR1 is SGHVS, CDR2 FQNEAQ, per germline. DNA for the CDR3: TGTGCCGGCAGCTTAAGAGCAGCTAATTCACCCCTCCACTTT. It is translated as CAGSLRAANSPLHF. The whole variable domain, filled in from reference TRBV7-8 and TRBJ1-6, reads GAGVSQSPRYKVAKRGQDVALRCDPISGHVSLFWYQQALGQGPEFLTYFQNEAQLDKSGLPSDRFFAERPEGSVSTLKIQRTQQEDSAVYLCAGSLRAANSPLHFGNGTRLTVT.

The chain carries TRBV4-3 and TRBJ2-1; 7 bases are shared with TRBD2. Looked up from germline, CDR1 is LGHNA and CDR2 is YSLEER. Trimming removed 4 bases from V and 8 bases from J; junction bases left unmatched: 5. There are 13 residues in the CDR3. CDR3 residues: CASSPSGTHEQFF. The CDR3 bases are TGCGCCAGCAGCCCCAGCGGGACTCATGAGCAGTTCTTC.

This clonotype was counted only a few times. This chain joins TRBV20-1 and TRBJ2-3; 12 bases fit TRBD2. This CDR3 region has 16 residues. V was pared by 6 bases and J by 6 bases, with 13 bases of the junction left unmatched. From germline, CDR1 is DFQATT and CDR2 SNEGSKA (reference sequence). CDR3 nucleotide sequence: TGCAGTGCAGAAGGCGCTAGCGGGAGGGCCGGGGATACGCAGTATTTT. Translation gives CSAEGASGRAGDTQYF.

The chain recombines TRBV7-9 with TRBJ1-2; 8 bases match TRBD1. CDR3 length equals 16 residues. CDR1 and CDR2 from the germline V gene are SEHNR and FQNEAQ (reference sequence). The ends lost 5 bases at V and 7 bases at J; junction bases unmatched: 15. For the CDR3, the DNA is TGTGCCAGCAGCCCGCGGTCCGTGGCAGGGGGCGTTGGCTACACCTTC. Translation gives CASSPRSVAGGVGYTF. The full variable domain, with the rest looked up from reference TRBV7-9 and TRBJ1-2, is DTGVSQNPRHKITKRGQNVTFRCDPISEHNRLYWYRQTLGQGPEFLTYFQNEAQLEKSRLLSDRFSAERPKGSFSTLEIQRTEQGDSAMYLCASSPRSVAGGVGYTFGSGTRLTVV.

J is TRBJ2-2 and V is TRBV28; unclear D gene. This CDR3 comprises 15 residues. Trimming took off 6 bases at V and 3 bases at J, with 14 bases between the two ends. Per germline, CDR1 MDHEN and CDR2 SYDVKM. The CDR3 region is CASSPLRFDTGELFF. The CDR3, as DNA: TGTGCCAGCAGCCCCTTGAGATTCGACACCGGGGAGCTGTTTTTT.

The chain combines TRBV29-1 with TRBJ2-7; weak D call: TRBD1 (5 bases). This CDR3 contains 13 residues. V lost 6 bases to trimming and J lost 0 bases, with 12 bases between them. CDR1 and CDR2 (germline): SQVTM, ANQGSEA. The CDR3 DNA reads TGCAGCGTACGGACATATGACTCCTACGAGCAGTACTTC. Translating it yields CSVRTYDSYEQYF.

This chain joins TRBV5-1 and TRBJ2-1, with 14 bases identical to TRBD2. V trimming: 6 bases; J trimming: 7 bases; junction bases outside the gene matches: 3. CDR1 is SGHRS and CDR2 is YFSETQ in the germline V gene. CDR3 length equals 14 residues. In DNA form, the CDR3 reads TGCGCCAGCAACGGACTAGCGGGAGGTAATGAGCAGTTCTTC. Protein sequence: CASNGLAGGNEQFF.

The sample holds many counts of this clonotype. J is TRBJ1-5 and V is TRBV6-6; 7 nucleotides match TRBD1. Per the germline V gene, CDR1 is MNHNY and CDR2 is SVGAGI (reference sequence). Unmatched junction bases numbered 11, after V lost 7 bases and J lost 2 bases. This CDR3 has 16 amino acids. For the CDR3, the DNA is TGTGCCAGCACTTTAATACCCGGACAGGGCAATCAGCCCCAGCATTTT. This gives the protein CASTLIPGQGNQPQHF.

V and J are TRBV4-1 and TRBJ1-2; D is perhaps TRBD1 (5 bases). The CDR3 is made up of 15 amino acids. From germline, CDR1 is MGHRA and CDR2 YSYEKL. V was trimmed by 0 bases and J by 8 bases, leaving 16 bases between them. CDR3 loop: CASSQEADSQGGYTF. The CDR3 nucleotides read TGCGCCAGCAGCCAAGAGGCCGACAGCCAAGGGGGCTACACCTTC.

In DNA, the CDR3 is TGCGCCAGCAGCCCGGACCCGACACCCGGGCTTTTTACGCAGTATTTT. Translation gives CASSPDPTPGLFTQYF. This chain links TRBV5-1 with TRBJ2-3; no reliable D call. V was pared by 4 bases and J by 8 bases, with 23 bases between. The CDR3 is 16 residues long. Germline assignment: CDR1 SGHRS and CDR2 YFSETQ.

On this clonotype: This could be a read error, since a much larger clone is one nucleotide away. The CDR3 is CSARLAGNYEQYF. As DNA, the CDR3 is TGCAGTGCTAGACTAGCGGGAAACTACGAGCAGTACTTC. The V and J genes are TRBV20-1 and TRBJ2-7, with TRBD2 identical over 9 bases. Germline assignment: CDR1 DFQATT and CDR2 SNEGSKA (reference sequence). V lost 2 bases, J lost 3 bases, and 2 bases stayed unmatched. CDR3 length: 13 amino acids.

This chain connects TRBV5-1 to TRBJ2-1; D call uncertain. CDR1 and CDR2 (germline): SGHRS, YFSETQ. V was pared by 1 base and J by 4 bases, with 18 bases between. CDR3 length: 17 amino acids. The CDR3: CASSLSSAPGGYNEQFF. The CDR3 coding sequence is TGCGCCAGCAGCTTGTCTAGTGCCCCCGGTGGTTACAATGAGCAGTTCTTC.

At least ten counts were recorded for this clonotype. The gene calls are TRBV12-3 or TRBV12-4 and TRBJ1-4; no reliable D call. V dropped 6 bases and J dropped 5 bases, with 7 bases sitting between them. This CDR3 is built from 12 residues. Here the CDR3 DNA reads TGTGCCAGCAGGGGGAAGAATGAAAAACTGTTTTTT. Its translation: CASRGKNEKLFF.